The sequence of this T cell receptor (beta chain) was determined in a study of naive and memory T cell subsets. Study-wide results and caveats: TCR transcript changes with activation or differentiation may affect this RNA method.

The SP2 primer and nested alpha and beta constant region primers amplified ligated cDNA in four rounds. Alpha and beta constant region primers primed reverse transcription for blood and skin samples. Via MiXCR, TCRdb re-called the UMI-ligation and nested PCR reads, giving one row per CDR3 protein. The sample yields about 37,000 distinct CDR3 sequences, approximately 11% seen once. Indicated treatment: skin biopsy from PPD injection site in Mantoux-positive individual. The library had UMIs added by 3' ligation of an oligonucleotide to TCR cDNA. Tuberculin skin test biopsies were taken where PPD was injected in Mantoux-positive people. Unsorted total RNA, about 1 to 1000 ng, was DNase treated before reverse transcription. This CDR3 has 13 residues. Trimming cost V 1 base and J 8 bases; bases outside gene matches: 4. CDR1 GTSNPN and CDR2 SVGIG come from the germline V gene (reference sequence). In its sample, this clonotype was seen many times. Its antigen is currently unknown.

This TCR derives from an adult in good health. V gene TRBV30 combines with J gene TRBJ1-5, with 8 bases identical to TRBD1. The specimen comprised skin, sampled from a tuberculin skin test site. CDR3 region: CAWSGQGTEPQHF. The CDR3 bases are TGTGCCTGGAGTGGACAGGGGACGGAGCCCCAGCATTTT.